This T cell receptor beta chain is from a study of T cells in localized non-small cell lung cancer. Points from the study as a whole: For the top 100 tumor clones, a median about 50 also appeared in adjacent lung. Clonality of T cells reached its maximum in uninvolved adjacent lung, surpassing tumor. Sequencing, confined to only one tumor region, leaves heterogeneity possible.

Trimming took off 6 bases at V and 4 bases at J, with 10 bases between the two ends. Germline V CDR1 and CDR2: KGHSH, LQKENI. The CDR3 covers 13 residues. Method: immunoSEQ multiplex PCR; TCRdb's copy keeps in-frame clones and lacks some. The sample carries around 1,500 clones, roughly 19% recorded once. Harvested at least 2 cm beyond the tumor margin, adjacent lung showed no atypia. On this clone itself: Antigen unknown.

This receptor was taken from a male donor aged 60 or older with stage III squamous cell lung carcinoma. The rearrangement links TRBV18 to TRBJ1-5; D gene ambiguous. The source was normal lung tissue next to the tumor, collected before any cancer treatment. The CDR3 region is CASSDTRNQPQHF. CDR3 DNA sequence: TGTGCCAGCTCCGACACCAGGAATCAGCCCCAGCATTTT.